The entry that follows covers one T cell receptor beta chain sequence. The antigen is not known. The germline CDR1 and CDR2 sequences are MDHEN and SYDVKM. V gave up 5 bases and J gave up 5 bases, with 13 bases separating them. The CDR3 has 14 amino acids. Method: immunoSEQ multiplex PCR; TCRdb's copy keeps in-frame clones and lacks some. This table holds about 81,000 clones, roughly 80% found once. These data are taken from a study of vaccination effects on CD4 cells after COVID-19. Notes on the study in general: Convalescent patients in the study were few, and early post-infection timepoints were absent.

Peptide-pool stimulation followed by sequencing identified expanded antigen-specific CD4+ clonotypes in the ViraFEST assay. Having been cultured for about ten days, the cells underwent CD4+ T cell isolation. Each participant received a vaccine that was either BNT162b2 or mRNA-1273, given as two doses. It was with roughly 9.5 IU/ml IL-2 and roughly 9.2 ug/ml peptides that around 1.9 million PBMC per well were cultured. Half-medium exchanges with IL-2 medium took place on days 3 and 7. This specimen consisted of CD4+ T cells from PBMCs cultured with HCoV-OC43 spike peptides, obtained after COVID-19 vaccination. As to subset: HCoV-OC43 spike overlapping peptide pool stimulation. The source of this sequence is a human donor who received a COVID-19 vaccine. The J gene is TRBJ1-5, the V gene TRBV28; D not resolved. CDR3 in amino acids: CASSPDRPDQPQHF. Here the CDR3 DNA reads TGTGCCAGCAGTCCTGACCGACCGGATCAGCCCCAGCATTTT.